This entry concerns a single T cell receptor beta chain. The table came from immunoSEQ multiplex PCR; TCRdb's copy has only in-frame clones and leaves some out. The data show roughly 200,000 clones, around 84% seen once. The entry originates in a study of blood T cell repertoires in COVID-19. Study-level information: The study drew acute and convalescent COVID-19 samples from the United States, Italy and Spain. PBMCs, B-cell-depleted T cells, or T cells were the source of the cDNA or gDNA that made up the material.

V was pared by 4 bases and J by 8 bases, with 21 bases between. CDR1 is SQVTM, CDR2 ANQGSEA, per germline. CDR3 length: 15 amino acids. The study recruited people aged roughly 18 to 100 years across approximately 25 US areas. Cohort 3 donors counted as recovered after two negative PCRs, clearance, or resolved symptoms. This receptor was obtained from a man aged 35-49 years who had recovered from COVID-19. V is TRBV29-1 and J is TRBJ2-1; D possibly corresponds to TRBD2 (6 bases). The sequenced sample consisted of PBMCs or T cells enriched from blood (not recorded which). CDR3 region: CSVARGGNPRDEQFF. The CDR3 region has the DNA TGCAGCGTTGCTCGGGGCGGGAACCCCCGGGATGAGCAGTTCTTC.